The 22 T cell receptor beta chains below all came from one sample that was sequenced in a study of T-cell reconstitution after alpha-beta-depleted transplantation in children. For TCRbeta, the library was prepared with unique molecular identifiers. TCRdb itself ran the PCR reads through MiXCR, one entry per CDR3 protein. The sample comprises around 600,000 distinct CDR3 sequences, roughly a tenth of which are singletons, and approximately 4.1% rests with the top ten. Specimen: PBMCs from the stem cell graft donor, collected from the stem cell graft. The receptors were gathered from a human donor who donated a stem cell graft to a child with acute myeloid leukemia.

This clonotype was detected ten times or more. This chain connects TRBV20-1 to TRBJ2-5; 9 nucleotides match TRBD2. J lost 1 base, V lost 2 bases, and 5 bases had no gene match. This CDR3 is 15 amino acids long. Per germline, CDR1 DFQATT and CDR2 SNEGSKA (reference sequence). The CDR3 reads CSARSRTSAQETQYF. The CDR3, as DNA: TGCAGTGCTAGATCCCGGACTAGCGCCCAAGAGACCCAGTACTTC.

In this sample, this clonotype turned up a few times. The V gene is TRBV24-1, the J gene TRBJ2-2, with D tentatively TRBD1 or TRBD2 (5 bases each). The V gene lost 4 bases and the J gene lost 1 base, with 9 bases spanning the gap. Looked up from germline, CDR1 is KGHDR and CDR2 is SFDVKD. There are 15 residues in the CDR3. The CDR3 DNA follows: TGTGCCACCAGTGAACGGGACCTGAACACCGGGGAGCTGTTTTTT. This translates into CATSERDLNTGELFF.

CDR3 amino acids: CAISGSTDTQYF. CDR3 DNA sequence: TGTGCCATCAGTGGCAGCACAGATACGCAGTATTTT. The chain uses TRBV10-3 and TRBJ2-3; D not certain. Germline V CDR1 and CDR2: ENHRY, SYGVKD. V dropped 4 bases and J dropped 0 bases, with 2 bases sitting between them. The CDR3 sequence is 12 residues long.

This clonotype has at least ten counts. This chain uses TRBV6-2 or TRBV6-3 with TRBJ2-7; 9 bases agree with TRBD1. Germline CDR1 MNHEY, CDR2 SVGEGT. This CDR3 spans 18 amino acids. V was pared by 2 bases and J by 5 bases, with 16 bases of the junction left unmatched. In nucleotides, the CDR3 is TGTGCCAGCAGTTACCCATTCCAAGACAGGGGGAGAGACAACGAGCAGTACTTC. As protein: CASSYPFQDRGRDNEQYF.

This clonotype was recorded at least ten times. The genes are TRBV7-2 and TRBJ2-7, with 10 bases fitting TRBD2. The CDR3 loop spans 14 amino acids. The V gene's germline CDR1 is SGHTA and CDR2 FQGNSA. The ends lost 5 bases at V and 7 bases at J; junction bases unmatched: 8. The CDR3 nucleotides read TGTGCCAGCAGCCCTACTAGCGGGATTCGGGAGCAGTACTTC. It encodes CASSPTSGIREQYF.

The chain recombines TRBV29-1 with TRBJ2-4, with D possibly being TRBD2 (6 bases). Germline assignment: CDR1 SQVTM and CDR2 ANQGSEA. V lost 7 bases to trimming and J lost 5 bases, with 15 bases between them. The CDR3 contains 13 residues. CDR3 DNA sequence: TGCAGCGCTCAATCGGGACTCCAAAACATTCAGTACTTC. As protein: CSAQSGLQNIQYF.

J is TRBJ2-1 and V is TRBV7-2; no clear D gene. Germline CDR1 reads SGHTA; CDR2 reads FQGNSA. The CDR3 is 11 amino acids. V was trimmed by 6 bases and J by 4 bases, leaving 4 bases between them. The CDR3 DNA follows: TGTGCCAGCAGATATTACAATGAGCAGTTCTTC. Translating it yields CASRYYNEQFF. The full variable domain, with the rest looked up from reference TRBV7-2 and TRBJ2-1, is GAGVSQSPSNKVTEKGKDVELRCDPISGHTALYWYRQSLGQGLEFLIYFQGNSAPDKSGLPSDRFSAERTGGSVSTLTIQRTQQEDSAVYLCASRYYNEQFFGPGTRLTVL.

This clonotype was picked up a small number of times. The chain carries TRBV6-1 and TRBJ2-7; possible D gene TRBD1, 6 bases. The CDR3 has 15 residues. V lost 4 bases to trimming and J lost 2 bases, with 15 bases between them. Per the germline V gene, CDR1 is MNHNS and CDR2 is SASEGT. The CDR3 loop is CASSATGWGPYEQYF. The CDR3 coding sequence is TGTGCCAGCAGTGCCACAGGGTGGGGACCCTACGAGCAGTACTTC.

This clonotype showed up many times. This chain links TRBV20-1 with TRBJ2-4; TRBD1 aligns across 8 bases. Germline-derived CDR1 and CDR2 are DFQATT and SNEGSKA (reference sequence). Germline trimming cut 0 bases from V and 6 bases from J; bases unmatched to any gene: 4. The CDR3 length is 14 residues. The CDR3 sequence is CSARDPQGGNIQYF. For the CDR3, the DNA is TGCAGTGCTAGAGATCCACAGGGGGGAAACATTCAGTACTTC.

The CDR3 loop reads CAIRGAGGPDTQYF. The CDR3, as DNA: TGTGCCATCAGGGGAGCGGGAGGGCCAGATACGCAGTATTTT. The chain links TRBV10-3 to TRBJ2-3; 10 bases are shared with TRBD2. This CDR3 has 14 amino acids. Germline values: CDR1 ENHRY, CDR2 SYGVKD. The V gene end was trimmed by 6 bases and the J gene end by 4 bases; junction bases not matched to a gene: 4.

This clonotype was detected only a few times. The chain recombines TRBV20-1 with TRBJ2-4; D is perhaps TRBD1 (6 bases). This CDR3 region has 15 residues. Trimming removed 6 bases from V and 1 base from J, with 16 bases in between. Germline V gives CDR1 DFQATT, CDR2 SNEGSKA (reference sequence). DNA of the CDR3: TGCAGTGCCAGGGGTTGGTCGTTGGCCAAAAACATTCAGTACTTC. Translated: CSARGWSLAKNIQYF.

The chain carries TRBV18 and TRBJ1-1, with TRBD1 matching over 7 bases. J was trimmed by 0 bases and V by 3 bases; bases with no gene match: 10. There are 17 residues in the CDR3. The germline gives CDR1 KGHSH, CDR2 LQKENI. The CDR3 nucleotides are TGTGCCAGCTCACCGGGACAGATTCAGTATATGAACACTGAAGCTTTCTTT. Its translation: CASSPGQIQYMNTEAFF.

This rearrangement joins TRBV7-2 to TRBJ1-4, with TRBD1 identical over 7 bases. Germline V gives CDR1 SGHTA, CDR2 FQGNSA. The CDR3 sequence is 12 residues long. V lost 6 bases, J lost 10 bases, and 5 bases stayed unmatched. The CDR3 here is CASSTGAGKLFF. In nucleotides, the CDR3 is TGTGCCAGCAGTACAGGGGCGGGAAAACTGTTTTTT.

This clonotype was counted a few times. J is TRBJ1-2 and V is TRBV10-3; D is ambiguous. In germline, CDR1 is ENHRY, CDR2 SYGVKD. The CDR3 is 11 residues long. V lost 11 bases and J 3 bases, leaving 10 bases between the germline ends. CDR3 DNA sequence: TGTGCCGACCGGGGAGACTATGGCTACACCTTC. It is translated as CADRGDYGYTF.

V is TRBV7-2 and J is TRBJ1-5; a weak D match, TRBD1 (5 bases). This CDR3 has 14 amino acids. Germline lookup yields CDR1 SGHTA and CDR2 FQGNSA. The ends were cut back, 1 base at V and 10 bases at J, with 14 bases in the middle. The CDR3 region is CASSLGQSREPQHF. DNA for the CDR3: TGTGCCAGCAGCTTAGGGCAGTCCAGGGAACCCCAGCATTTT.

This rearrangement joins TRBV6-5 to TRBJ2-5; D gene uncertain. Per the germline V gene, CDR1 is MNHEY and CDR2 is SVGAGI. This CDR3 has 16 amino acids. V lost 1 base and J 2 bases, leaving 14 bases between the germline ends. The CDR3 spells CASSYYRLSVQETQYF. The CDR3 nucleotides read TGTGCCAGCAGTTACTACAGACTTTCGGTACAAGAGACCCAGTACTTC.

This clonotype was counted at least ten times. The rearrangement joins TRBV7-8 to TRBJ2-7; 10 bases line up with TRBD2. This CDR3 is 15 amino acids long. CDR1 SGHVS and CDR2 FQNEAQ come from the germline V gene. V gave up 5 bases and J gave up 3 bases; unmatched junction bases: 7. CDR3 bases: TGTGCCAGCAGCGTTAGGACTAGCGGACTCTACGAGCAGTACTTC. Residues: CASSVRTSGLYEQYF.

The table lists this clonotype with many counts. The rearrangement uses TRBV12-3 or TRBV12-4 and TRBJ2-3; D perhaps matches TRBD1 (5 bases). With 5 bases removed from V and 6 bases from J, the gap between germline ends came to 12 bases. The length of the CDR3 is 13 residues. DNA for the CDR3: TGTGCCAGCAGTGCAGGGCTCGGTGATACGCAGTATTTT. Protein sequence: CASSAGLGDTQYF.

V and J are TRBV12-3 or TRBV12-4 and TRBJ1-1; 11 positions agree with TRBD1. After removal of 5 bases from V and 5 bases from J, the junction contained 10 bases not matched to a gene. The CDR3 has 16 residues. The CDR3 bases are TGTGCCAGCAGTCTAGGGGACAGGGGGGTTGGTACTGAAGCTTTCTTT. Translated, it gives CASSLGDRGVGTEAFF.

J is TRBJ2-3 and V is TRBV20-1, with 12 bases aligning to TRBD2. Germline loops: CDR1 DFQATT, CDR2 SNEGSKA (reference sequence). The CDR3 covers 16 residues. The V and J ends lost 7 bases and 1 base, in that order; junction bases with no gene match: 9. In DNA, the CDR3 is TGCAGTGTCACAGAAGGACTAGCGGGACGCACAGATACGCAGTATTTT. Amino acids: CSVTEGLAGRTDTQYF.

In this sample, this clonotype turned up many times. The J gene is TRBJ1-2, the V gene TRBV20-1; D remains unclear. This CDR3 has 15 amino acids. V shed 0 bases and J shed 1 base, with 12 bases lying between them. Germline-derived CDR1 and CDR2 are DFQATT and SNEGSKA (reference sequence). The DNA of the CDR3 is TGCAGTGCTAGAGATCGGCGGGGTGTTAACTATGGCTACACCTTC. Translating it yields CSARDRRGVNYGYTF.

This clonotype was seen many times. The chain combines TRBV12-3 or TRBV12-4 with TRBJ2-1; TRBD2 is a possible D gene (6 bases). The CDR3 has 14 residues. The V and J ends lost 0 bases and 5 bases respectively, with 8 bases between them. CDR3 residues: CASSLAGGHNEQFF. CDR3 nucleotides: TGTGCCAGCAGTTTAGCGGGAGGCCACAATGAGCAGTTCTTC.